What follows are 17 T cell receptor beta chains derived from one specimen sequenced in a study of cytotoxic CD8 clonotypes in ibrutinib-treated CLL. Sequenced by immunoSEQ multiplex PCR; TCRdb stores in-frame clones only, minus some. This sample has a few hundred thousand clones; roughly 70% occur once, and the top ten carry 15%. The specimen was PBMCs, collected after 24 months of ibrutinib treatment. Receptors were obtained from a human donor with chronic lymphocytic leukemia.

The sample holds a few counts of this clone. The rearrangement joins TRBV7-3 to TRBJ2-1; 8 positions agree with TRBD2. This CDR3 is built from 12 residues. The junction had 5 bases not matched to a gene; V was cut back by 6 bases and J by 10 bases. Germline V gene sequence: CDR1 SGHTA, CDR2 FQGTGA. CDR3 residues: CASSSGGREQFF. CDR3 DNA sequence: TGTGCCAGCAGTTCGGGCGGGAGGGAGCAGTTCTTC.

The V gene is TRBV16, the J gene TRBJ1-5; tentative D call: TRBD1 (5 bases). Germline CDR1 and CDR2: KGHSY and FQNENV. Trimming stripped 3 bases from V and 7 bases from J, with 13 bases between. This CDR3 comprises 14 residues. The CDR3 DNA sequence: TGTGCCAGCAGCCAGGTCCAGGGTATCCAGCCCCAGCATTTT. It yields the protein CASSQVQGIQPQHF.

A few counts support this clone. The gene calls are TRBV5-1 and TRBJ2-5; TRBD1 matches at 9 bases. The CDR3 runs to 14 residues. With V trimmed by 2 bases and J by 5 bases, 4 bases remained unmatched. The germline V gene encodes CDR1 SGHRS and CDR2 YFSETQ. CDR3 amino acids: CASSLQGARETQYF. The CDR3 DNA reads TGCGCCAGCAGCTTACAGGGGGCGCGGGAGACCCAGTACTTC.

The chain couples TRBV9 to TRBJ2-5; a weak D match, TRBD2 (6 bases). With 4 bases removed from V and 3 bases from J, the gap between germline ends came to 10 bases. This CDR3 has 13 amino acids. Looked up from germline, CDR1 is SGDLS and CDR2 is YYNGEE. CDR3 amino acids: CASSTSPEETQYF. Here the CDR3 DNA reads TGTGCCAGCAGCACTAGCCCTGAAGAGACCCAGTACTTC.

CDR3: CASSSPGTAGEAFF. The CDR3 region has the DNA TGCGCCAGCAGCTCTCCCGGGACGGCAGGTGAAGCTTTCTTT. The rearrangement uses TRBV5-1 and TRBJ1-1, with a possible D match to TRBD1 (5 bases). CDR3 length: 14 amino acids. CDR1 SGHRS and CDR2 YFSETQ come from the germline V gene. Deletions cut 3 bases from V and 7 bases from J, with 16 bases between.

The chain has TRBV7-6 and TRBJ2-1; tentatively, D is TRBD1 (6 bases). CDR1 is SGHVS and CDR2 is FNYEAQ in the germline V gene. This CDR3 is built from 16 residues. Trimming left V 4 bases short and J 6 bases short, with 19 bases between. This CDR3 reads CASSSLPGHLGNEQFF. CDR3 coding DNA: TGTGCCAGCAGCTCCCTACCGGGACACCTCGGCAATGAGCAGTTCTTC.

CDR3 sequence reads: CASSPRRTGLDEQYF. The DNA of the CDR3 is TGTGCCAGCAGTCCCCGAAGGACAGGGTTGGACGAGCAGTACTTC. V usage is TRBV28 and J usage is TRBJ2-7; 8 bases map to TRBD1. Germline assignment: CDR1 MDHEN and CDR2 SYDVKM. The CDR3 consists of 15 residues. Losses at the gene ends were 5 bases for V and 5 bases for J; bases not matched to a gene: 11.

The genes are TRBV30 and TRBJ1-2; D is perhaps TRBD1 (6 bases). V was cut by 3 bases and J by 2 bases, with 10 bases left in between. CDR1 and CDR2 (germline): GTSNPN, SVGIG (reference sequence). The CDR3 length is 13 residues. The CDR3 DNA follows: TGTGCCTGGAGCTTCACAGGGAACTATGGCTACACCTTC. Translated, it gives CAWSFTGNYGYTF.

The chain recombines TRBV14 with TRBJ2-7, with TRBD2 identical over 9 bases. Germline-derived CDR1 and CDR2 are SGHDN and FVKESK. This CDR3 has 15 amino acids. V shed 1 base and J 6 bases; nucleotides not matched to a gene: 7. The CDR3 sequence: CASSQGLAGVIEQYF. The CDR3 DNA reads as TGTGCCAGCAGCCAAGGATTAGCGGGAGTAATCGAGCAGTACTTC.

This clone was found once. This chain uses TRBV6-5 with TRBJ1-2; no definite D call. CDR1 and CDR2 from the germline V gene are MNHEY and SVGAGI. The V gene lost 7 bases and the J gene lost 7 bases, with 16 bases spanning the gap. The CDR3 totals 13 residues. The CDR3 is CASTKPSGAGYTF. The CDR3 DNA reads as TGTGCCAGCACCAAGCCGTCAGGTGCTGGCTACACCTTC.

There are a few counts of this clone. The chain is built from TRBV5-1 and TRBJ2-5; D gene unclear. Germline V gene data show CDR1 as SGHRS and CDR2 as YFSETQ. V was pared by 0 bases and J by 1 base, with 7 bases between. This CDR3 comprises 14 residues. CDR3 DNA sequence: TGCGCCAGCAGCTTGGCGTCAGGCCAAGAGACCCAGTACTTC. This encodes CASSLASGQETQYF.

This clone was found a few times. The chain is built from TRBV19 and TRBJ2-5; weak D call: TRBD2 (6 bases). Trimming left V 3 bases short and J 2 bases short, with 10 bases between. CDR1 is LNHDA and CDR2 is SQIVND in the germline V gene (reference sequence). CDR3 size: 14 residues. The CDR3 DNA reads TGTGCCAGTAGTATGCGGGATTTTCAAGAGACCCAGTACTTC. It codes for CASSMRDFQETQYF.

The CDR3 nucleotides are TGTGCCAGCAGCTCAACGGGCAGGGGTGCAACTAATGAAAAACTGTTTTTT. It codes for CASSSTGRGATNEKLFF. The genes are TRBV7-2 and TRBJ1-4; weak D call: TRBD1 (6 bases). CDR3 size: 17 residues. From germline, CDR1 is SGHTA and CDR2 FQGNSA. Trimming took off 4 bases at V and 0 bases at J, with 15 bases between the two ends.

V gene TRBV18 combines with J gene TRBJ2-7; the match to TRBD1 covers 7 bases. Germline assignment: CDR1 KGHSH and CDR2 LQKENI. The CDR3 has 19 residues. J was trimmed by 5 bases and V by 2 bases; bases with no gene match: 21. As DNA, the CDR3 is TGTGCCAGCTCACCATTCACCCTCCCCCAGACAAGGGGGCGCAACGAGCAGTACTTC. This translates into CASSPFTLPQTRGRNEQYF. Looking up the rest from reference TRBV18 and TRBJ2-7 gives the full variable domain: NAGVMQNPRHLVRRRGQEARLRCSPMKGHSHVYWYRQLPEEGLKFMVYLQKENIIDESGMPKERFSAEFPKEGPSILRIQQVVRGDSAAYFCASSPFTLPQTRGRNEQYFGPGTRLTVT.

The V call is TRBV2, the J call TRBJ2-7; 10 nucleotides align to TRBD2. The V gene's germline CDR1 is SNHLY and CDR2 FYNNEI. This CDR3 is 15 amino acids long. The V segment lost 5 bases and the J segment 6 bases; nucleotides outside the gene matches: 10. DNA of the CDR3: TGTGCCAGCAGTTCCACTAGCGGGAACCCCGGCGAGCAGTACTTC. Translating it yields CASSSTSGNPGEQYF.

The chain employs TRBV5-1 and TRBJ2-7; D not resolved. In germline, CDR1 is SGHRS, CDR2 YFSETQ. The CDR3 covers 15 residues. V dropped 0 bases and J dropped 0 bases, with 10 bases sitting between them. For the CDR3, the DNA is TGCGCCAGCAGCTTGGGGGCAGGTAACTCCTACGAGCAGTACTTC. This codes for CASSLGAGNSYEQYF.

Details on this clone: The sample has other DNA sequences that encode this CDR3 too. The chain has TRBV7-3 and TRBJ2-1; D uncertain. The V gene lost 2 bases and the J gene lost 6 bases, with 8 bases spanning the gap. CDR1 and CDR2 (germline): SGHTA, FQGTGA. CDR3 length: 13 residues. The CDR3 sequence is CASSLGGLNEQFF. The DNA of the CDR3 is TGTGCCAGCAGCTTAGGTGGCCTCAATGAGCAGTTCTTC. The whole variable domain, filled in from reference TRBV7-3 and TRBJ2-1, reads GAGVSQTPSNKVTEKGKYVELRCDPISGHTALYWYRQSLGQGPEFLIYFQGTGAADDSGLPNDRFFAVRPEGSVSTLKIQRTERGDSAVYLCASSLGGLNEQFFGPGTRLTVL.